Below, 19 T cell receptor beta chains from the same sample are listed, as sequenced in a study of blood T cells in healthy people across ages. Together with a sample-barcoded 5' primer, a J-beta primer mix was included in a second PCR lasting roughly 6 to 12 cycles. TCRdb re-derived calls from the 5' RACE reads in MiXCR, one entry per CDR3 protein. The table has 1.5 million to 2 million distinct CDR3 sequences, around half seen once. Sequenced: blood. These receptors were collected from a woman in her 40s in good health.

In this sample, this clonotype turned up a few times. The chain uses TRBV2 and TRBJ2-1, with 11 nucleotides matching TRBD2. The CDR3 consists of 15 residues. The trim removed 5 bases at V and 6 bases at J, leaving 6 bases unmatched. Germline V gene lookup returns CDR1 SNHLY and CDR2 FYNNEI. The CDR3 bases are TGTGCCAGCAGTAATAGCGGGGGGGCATTCAATGAGCAGTTCTTC. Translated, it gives CASSNSGGAFNEQFF.

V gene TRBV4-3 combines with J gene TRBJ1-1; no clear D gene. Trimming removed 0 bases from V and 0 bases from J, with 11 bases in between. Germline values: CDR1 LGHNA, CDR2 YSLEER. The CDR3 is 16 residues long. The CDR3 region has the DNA TGCGCCAGCAGCCAAGATCCGCGGAGGGTGAACACTGAAGCTTTCTTT. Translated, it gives CASSQDPRRVNTEAFF.

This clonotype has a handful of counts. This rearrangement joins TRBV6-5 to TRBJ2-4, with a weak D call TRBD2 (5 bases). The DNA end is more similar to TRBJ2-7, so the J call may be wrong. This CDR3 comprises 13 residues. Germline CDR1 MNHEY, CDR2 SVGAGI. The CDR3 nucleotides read TGTGCCAGCAGTTACCCGGGGTCCAACGAGCAGTACTTC. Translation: CASSYPGSNEQYF.

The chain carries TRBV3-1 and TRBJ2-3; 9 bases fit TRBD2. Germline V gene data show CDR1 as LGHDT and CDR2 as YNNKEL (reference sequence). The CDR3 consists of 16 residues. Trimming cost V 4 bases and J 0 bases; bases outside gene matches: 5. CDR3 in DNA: TGTGCCAGCAGCCCAGTGACTAGCGGAAGCACAGATACGCAGTATTTT. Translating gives CASSPVTSGSTDTQYF.

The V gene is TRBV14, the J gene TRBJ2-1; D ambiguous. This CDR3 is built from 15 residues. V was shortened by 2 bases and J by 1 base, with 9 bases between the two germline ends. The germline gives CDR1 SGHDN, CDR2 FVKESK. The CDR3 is CASSQLSGSYNEQFF. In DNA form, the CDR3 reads TGTGCCAGCAGCCAACTCTCAGGATCCTACAATGAGCAGTTCTTC. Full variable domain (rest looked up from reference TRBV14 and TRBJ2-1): EAGVTQFPSHSVIEKGQTVTLRCDPISGHDNLYWYRRVMGKEIKFLLHFVKESKQDESGMPNNRFLAERTGGTYSTLKVQPAELEDSGVYFCASSQLSGSYNEQFFGPGTRLTVL.

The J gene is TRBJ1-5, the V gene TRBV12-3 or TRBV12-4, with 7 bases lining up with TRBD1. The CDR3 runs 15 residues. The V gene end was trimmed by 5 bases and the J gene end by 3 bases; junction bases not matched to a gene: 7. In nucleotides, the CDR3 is TGTGCCAGCAGTGACACAGGGGAAACCAATCAGCCCCAGCATTTT. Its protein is CASSDTGETNQPQHF.

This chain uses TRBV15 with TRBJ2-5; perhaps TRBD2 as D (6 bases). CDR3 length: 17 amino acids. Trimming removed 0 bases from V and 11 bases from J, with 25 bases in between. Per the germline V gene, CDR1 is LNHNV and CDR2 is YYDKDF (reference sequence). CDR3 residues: CATSRESGGLSYNEQYF. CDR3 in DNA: TGTGCCACCAGCAGAGAATCTGGAGGGCTTTCCTACAATGAGCAGTACTTC.

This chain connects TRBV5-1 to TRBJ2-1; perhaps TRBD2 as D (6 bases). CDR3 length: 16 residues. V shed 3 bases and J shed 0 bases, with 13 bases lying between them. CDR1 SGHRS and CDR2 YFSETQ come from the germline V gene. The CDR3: CASSSLAWGSYNEQFF. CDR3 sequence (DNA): TGCGCCAGCAGCTCGCTAGCGTGGGGCTCCTACAATGAGCAGTTCTTC. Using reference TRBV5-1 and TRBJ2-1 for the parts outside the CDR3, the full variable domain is KAGVTQTPRYLIKTRGQQVTLSCSPISGHRSVSWYQQTPGQGLQFLFEYFSETQRNKGNFPGRFSGRQFSNSRSEMNVSTLELGDSALYLCASSSLAWGSYNEQFFGPGTRLTVL.

Here the CDR3 DNA reads TGTGCCAGCAGTTCCCTGGGACAGGAGGCCTACGAGCAGTACTTC. This sequence encodes CASSSLGQEAYEQYF. The J gene is TRBJ2-7, the V gene TRBV6-2 or TRBV6-3, with 8 bases matching TRBD1. V lost 4 bases to trimming and J lost 2 bases; unmatched junction nucleotides: 7. Germline CDR1 is MNHEY and CDR2 is SVGEGT. CDR3 length equals 15 residues.

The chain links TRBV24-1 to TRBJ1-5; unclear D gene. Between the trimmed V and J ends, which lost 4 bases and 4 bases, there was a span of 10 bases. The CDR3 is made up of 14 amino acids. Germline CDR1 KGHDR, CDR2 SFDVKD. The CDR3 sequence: CATSETGVNQPQHF. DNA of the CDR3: TGTGCCACCAGTGAAACGGGAGTGAATCAGCCCCAGCATTTT.

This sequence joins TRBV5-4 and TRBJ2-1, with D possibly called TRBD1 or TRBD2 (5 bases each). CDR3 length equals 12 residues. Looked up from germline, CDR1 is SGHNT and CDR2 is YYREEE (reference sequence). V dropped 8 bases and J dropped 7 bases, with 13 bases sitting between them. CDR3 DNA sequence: TGTGCCAGGGGGGAGTTGGGAAATGAGCAGTTCTTC. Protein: CARGELGNEQFF. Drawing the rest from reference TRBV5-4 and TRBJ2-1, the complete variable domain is ETGVTQSPTHLIKTRGQQVTLRCSSQSGHNTVSWYQQALGQGPQFIFQYYREEENGRGNFPPRFSGLQFPNYSSELNVNALELDDSALYLCARGELGNEQFFGPGTRLTVL.

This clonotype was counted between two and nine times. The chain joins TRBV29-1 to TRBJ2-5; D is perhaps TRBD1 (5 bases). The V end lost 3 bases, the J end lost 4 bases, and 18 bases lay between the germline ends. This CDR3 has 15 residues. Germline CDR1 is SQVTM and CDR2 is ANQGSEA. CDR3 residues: CSVDGVSQGRETQYF. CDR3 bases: TGCAGCGTTGATGGCGTGTCGCAGGGAAGAGAGACCCAGTACTTC.

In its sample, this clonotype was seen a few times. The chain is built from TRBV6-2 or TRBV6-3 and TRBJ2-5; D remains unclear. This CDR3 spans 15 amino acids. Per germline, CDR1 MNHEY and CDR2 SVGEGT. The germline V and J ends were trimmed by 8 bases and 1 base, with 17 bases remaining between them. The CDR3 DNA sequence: TGTGCCAGCGGCCTATGGAATCCGGCCCAAGAGACCCAGTACTTC. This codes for CASGLWNPAQETQYF.

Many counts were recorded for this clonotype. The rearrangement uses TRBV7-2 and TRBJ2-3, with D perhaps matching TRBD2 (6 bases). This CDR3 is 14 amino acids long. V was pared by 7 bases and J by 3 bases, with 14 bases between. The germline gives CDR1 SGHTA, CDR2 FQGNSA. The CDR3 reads CASTNYGGTDTQYF. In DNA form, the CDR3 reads TGTGCCAGCACCAATTACGGGGGTACAGATACGCAGTATTTT.

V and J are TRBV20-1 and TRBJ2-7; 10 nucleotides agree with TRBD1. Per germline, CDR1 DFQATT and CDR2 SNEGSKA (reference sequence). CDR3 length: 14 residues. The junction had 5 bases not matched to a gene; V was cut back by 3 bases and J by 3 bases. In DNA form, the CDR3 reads TGCAGTGCTAGGGGGGGACAGGGGATCTACGAGCAGTACTTC. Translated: CSARGGQGIYEQYF.

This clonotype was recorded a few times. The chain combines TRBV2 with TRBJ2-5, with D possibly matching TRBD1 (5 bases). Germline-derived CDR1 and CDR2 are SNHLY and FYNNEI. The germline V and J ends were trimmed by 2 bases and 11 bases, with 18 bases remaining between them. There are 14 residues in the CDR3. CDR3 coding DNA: TGTGCCAGCAGTGAACAGGGCGAAGCCTATGAGCAGTACTTC. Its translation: CASSEQGEAYEQYF.

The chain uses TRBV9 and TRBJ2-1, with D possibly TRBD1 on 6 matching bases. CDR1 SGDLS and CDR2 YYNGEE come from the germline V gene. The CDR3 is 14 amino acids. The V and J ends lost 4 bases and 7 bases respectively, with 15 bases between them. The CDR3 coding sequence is TGTGCCAGCAGCATAGGGGGATCTAAAAATGAGCAGTTCTTC. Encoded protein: CASSIGGSKNEQFF.

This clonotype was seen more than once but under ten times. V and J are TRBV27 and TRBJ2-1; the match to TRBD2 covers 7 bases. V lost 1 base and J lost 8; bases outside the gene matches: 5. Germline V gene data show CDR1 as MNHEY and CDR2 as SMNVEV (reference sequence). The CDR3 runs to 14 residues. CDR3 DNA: TGTGCCAGCAGTTTATGGGGAGGGGCGGATGAGCAGTTCTTC. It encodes CASSLWGGADEQFF.

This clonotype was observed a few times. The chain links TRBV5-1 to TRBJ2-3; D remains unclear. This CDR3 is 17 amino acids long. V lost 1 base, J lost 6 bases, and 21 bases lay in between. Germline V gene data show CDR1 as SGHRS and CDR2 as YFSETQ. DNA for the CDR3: TGCGCCAGCAGCTTGCGTCCTACTGGGTTCGGTGGCGATACGCAGTATTTT. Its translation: CASSLRPTGFGGDTQYF.